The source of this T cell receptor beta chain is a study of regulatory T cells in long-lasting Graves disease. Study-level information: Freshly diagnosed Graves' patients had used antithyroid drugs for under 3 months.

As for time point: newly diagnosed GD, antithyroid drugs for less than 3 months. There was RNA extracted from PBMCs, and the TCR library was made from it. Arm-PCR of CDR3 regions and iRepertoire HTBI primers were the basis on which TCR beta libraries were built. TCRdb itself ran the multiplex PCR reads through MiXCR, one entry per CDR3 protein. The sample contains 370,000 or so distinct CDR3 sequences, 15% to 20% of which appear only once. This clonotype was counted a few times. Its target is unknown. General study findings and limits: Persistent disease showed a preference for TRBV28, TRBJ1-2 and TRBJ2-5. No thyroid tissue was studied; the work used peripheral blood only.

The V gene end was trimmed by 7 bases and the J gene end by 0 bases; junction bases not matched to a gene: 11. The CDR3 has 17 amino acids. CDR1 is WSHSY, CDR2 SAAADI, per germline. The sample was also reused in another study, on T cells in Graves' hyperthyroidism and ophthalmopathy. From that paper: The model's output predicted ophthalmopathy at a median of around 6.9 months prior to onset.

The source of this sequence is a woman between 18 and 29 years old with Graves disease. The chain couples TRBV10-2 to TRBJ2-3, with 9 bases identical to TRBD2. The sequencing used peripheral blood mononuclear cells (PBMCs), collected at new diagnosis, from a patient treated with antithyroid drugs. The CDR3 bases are TGCGCCAGCATGGGGGACTGGCGGGAGGGAAGCACAGATACGCAGTATTTT. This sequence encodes CASMGDWREGSTDTQYF.